The 27 T cell receptor beta chains below come from one sample, sequenced in a study of metastatic and nonmetastatic thyroid tumors. None of the patients had undergone any treatment ahead of thyroid surgery. With MiXCR, TCRdb called clones anew from the PCR reads. The sample consists of more than 40,000 clones, 16% of them appearing once. Sequences were obtained from blood. The origin of the receptors is a female donor with papillary thyroid cancer or a benign thyroid nodule (not recorded which). Some clones in this sample may be carry-over from other donors' samples.

The sample holds many counts of this clone. The chain is built from TRBV12-3 or TRBV12-4 and TRBJ2-3, with TRBD1 as a possible D gene (6 bases). With 6 bases removed from V and 2 bases from J, the gap between germline ends came to 18 bases. The CDR3 has 16 residues. Here the CDR3 DNA reads TGTGCCAGCAGCCCACAGGGAGAGTCACCCACAGATACGCAGTATTTT. This codes for CASSPQGESPTDTQYF.

This clone was seen only a few times. Without the conserved terminal phenylalanine or tryptophan, this CDR3 likely stems from a read error. The chain joins TRBV27 to TRBJ2-2; D is uncertain. Germline V CDR1 and CDR2: MNHEY, SMNVEV (reference sequence). The length of the CDR3 is 15 residues. Between the trimmed V and J ends, which lost 8 bases and 2 bases, there was a span of 15 bases. The CDR3 DNA reads as TGTGCCAGCGCGAAGAGGTGGCTTAACACCGGGGAGCTGTTTATT. Protein sequence: CASAKRWLNTGELFI.

This clone was seen at least ten times. Just one base apart from a much larger clone, this may be a read error. V is TRBV24-1 and J is TRBJ2-3, with D possibly TRBD2 on 5 matching bases. CDR3 length: 16 amino acids. Per germline, CDR1 KGHDR and CDR2 SFDVKD. For the CDR3, the DNA is TGTGCCACCAGTGATTTACGGGGTCGGAGCACAGATGCGCAGTATTTT. Protein: CATSDLRGRSTDAQYF.

The V call is TRBV5-1, the J call TRBJ2-2; 8 bases line up with TRBD2. Germline CDR1 SGHRS, CDR2 YFSETQ. The CDR3 extends over 16 amino acids. V lost 3 bases and J lost 3; bases outside the gene matches: 7. The CDR3 DNA reads as TGCGCCAGCAGCTACGGGAGGGCCTTGGACACCGGGGAGCTGTTTTTT. It codes for CASSYGRALDTGELFF. Using reference TRBV5-1 and TRBJ2-2 for the parts outside the CDR3, the full variable domain is KAGVTQTPRYLIKTRGQQVTLSCSPISGHRSVSWYQQTPGQGLQFLFEYFSETQRNKGNFPGRFSGRQFSNSRSEMNVSTLELGDSALYLCASSYGRALDTGELFFGEGSRLTVL.

This chain uses TRBV24-1 with TRBJ2-3; 12 nucleotides agree with TRBD2. This CDR3 region has 18 residues. From germline, CDR1 is KGHDR and CDR2 SFDVKD. V lost 4 bases, J lost 4 bases, and 11 bases stayed unmatched. The CDR3 bases are TGTGCCACCAGTGAACCAAAAACTAGCGGGAGGTGGTCAGATACGCAGTATTTT. Amino acids: CATSEPKTSGRWSDTQYF.

V usage is TRBV28 and J usage is TRBJ2-7, with D perhaps being TRBD1 or TRBD2 (5 bases each). This CDR3 has 18 residues. The germline gives CDR1 MDHEN, CDR2 SYDVKM. Trimming removed 2 bases from V and 0 bases from J, with 20 bases in between. CDR3 protein: CASSLGRGIIAFSYEQYF. DNA of the CDR3: TGTGCCAGCAGTTTAGGACGGGGCATAATAGCGTTCTCCTACGAGCAGTACTTC.

This clone appeared many times. The gene calls are TRBV5-6 and TRBJ2-1; 9 bases agree with TRBD1. V trimming: 4 bases; J trimming: 7 bases; junction bases outside the gene matches: 6. The germline gives CDR1 SGHDT, CDR2 YYEEEE. This CDR3 region has 14 residues. The chain's CDR3 is CASSLGQGRNEQFF. CDR3 bases: TGTGCCAGCAGCCTGGGACAGGGCCGGAATGAGCAGTTCTTC.

Points on this clone: This clone may be a read error of a much larger clone one base away. Other DNA sequences in the sample encode the same CDR3. The J gene is TRBJ2-4, the V gene TRBV11-2; D gene ambiguous. V was trimmed by 1 base and J by 8 bases, leaving 9 bases between them. The CDR3 totals 13 residues. In germline, CDR1 is SGHAT, CDR2 FQNNGV. DNA for the CDR3: TGTGCCAGCAGCTTAGGCCTCGAGGACATTCAGTACTTC. The encoded protein is CASSLGLEDIQYF.

This clone showed up many times. The chain employs TRBV20-1 and TRBJ2-3, with 10 positions matching TRBD2. Germline-derived CDR1 and CDR2 are DFQATT and SNEGSKA (reference sequence). CDR3 length: 15 amino acids. The J segment lost 9 bases and the V segment lost 0 bases, leaving 9 bases of the junction unmatched. Here the CDR3 DNA reads TGCAGTGCTAGAGATACCCCGGGACTAGCGAGAACGCAGTATTTT. This codes for CSARDTPGLARTQYF.

The chain couples TRBV6-1 to TRBJ2-3; 9 bases fit TRBD1. V shed 8 bases and J 3 bases; nucleotides not matched to a gene: 6. In germline, CDR1 is MNHNS, CDR2 SASEGT. The CDR3 contains 14 residues. CDR3 protein: CASVAGQGTDTQYF. Written as DNA, the CDR3 is TGTGCCAGCGTGGCAGGACAGGGGACAGATACGCAGTATTTT.

This clone was seen a few times. The chain carries TRBV6-1 and TRBJ1-5; D gene unclear. V was cut by 9 bases and J by 4 bases, with 19 bases left in between. The CDR3 loop spans 15 amino acids. Germline-derived CDR1 and CDR2 are MNHNS and SASEGT. The CDR3 region is CASSHILSGNQPQHF. The CDR3 bases are TGTGCCAGTAGTCACATCCTATCGGGGAATCAGCCCCAGCATTTT.

This clone came up many times. The J gene is TRBJ1-1, the V gene TRBV4-2; D possibly corresponds to TRBD1 (5 bases). This CDR3 is 15 amino acids long. With 0 bases removed from V and 1 base from J, the gap between germline ends came to 9 bases. Per germline, CDR1 LGHNA and CDR2 YNFKEQ. CDR3 sequence reads: CASSQDQGANTEAFF. CDR3 DNA: TGTGCCAGCAGCCAAGATCAGGGAGCGAACACTGAAGCTTTCTTT.

The table lists this clone with many counts. The chain carries TRBV24-1 and TRBJ2-7; D assignment may be TRBD1 or TRBD2 (7 bases each). Germline V gene data show CDR1 as KGHDR and CDR2 as SFDVKD. V shed 4 bases and J shed 4 bases, with 16 bases lying between them. CDR3 length equals 15 residues. The CDR3 sequence: CATSDRAGGGYEQYF. In DNA form, the CDR3 reads TGTGCCACCAGTGACCGCGCAGGGGGGGGTTACGAGCAGTACTTC.

This clone has only a few counts. This chain joins TRBV27 and TRBJ2-1, with D unclear. Germline V lookup: CDR1 MNHEY, CDR2 SMNVEV (reference sequence). Trimming removed 8 bases from V and 8 bases from J, with 22 bases in between. The CDR3 has 15 residues. As DNA, the CDR3 is TGTGCCAGCGGTAGGCTAAACTTTAGCTCGTATGAGCAGTTCTTC. It codes for CASGRLNFSSYEQFF.

This clone was found many times. The J gene is TRBJ2-5, the V gene TRBV6-2 or TRBV6-3, with 11 positions matching TRBD2. CDR1 is MNHEY and CDR2 is SVGEGT in the germline V gene. Trimming cost V 4 bases and J 3 bases; bases outside gene matches: 10. The CDR3 loop spans 17 amino acids. The CDR3 nucleotides read TGTGCCAGCAGTTTCGAACTAGGGACTAGCGGAGAAGAGACCCAGTACTTC. This gives the protein CASSFELGTSGEETQYF.

This clone was detected a few times. This chain connects TRBV11-2 to TRBJ2-1; 11 positions match TRBD1. This CDR3 contains 18 residues. With 5 bases clipped from V and 0 bases from J, the junction kept 9 bases outside the gene matches. The germline gives CDR1 SGHAT, CDR2 FQNNGV. The CDR3 DNA sequence: TGTGCCAGCAGCCCTCCCTGGGACAGGGGGAGCTCCTACAATGAGCAGTTCTTC. Translation gives CASSPPWDRGSSYNEQFF.

This chain's CDR3 is CASSLKGQGGEKLFF. The DNA for the CDR3 is TGTGCCAGCAGCTTGAAGGGGCAGGGTGGAGAAAAACTGTTTTTT. The chain couples TRBV5-4 to TRBJ1-4; perhaps TRBD1 as D (5 bases). Germline-derived CDR1 and CDR2 are SGHNT and YYREEE (reference sequence). CDR3 length: 15 residues. V dropped 1 base and J dropped 8 bases, with 15 bases sitting between them.

The CDR3: CASRDPGVGNTIYF. The CDR3 DNA is TGCGCCAGCCGGGACCCCGGGGTTGGAAACACCATATATTTT. The chain links TRBV5-1 to TRBJ1-3, with D perhaps matching TRBD1 (5 bases). This CDR3 region has 14 residues. Trimming cost V 7 bases and J 3 bases, with 14 bases left between them. CDR1 and CDR2 (germline): SGHRS, YFSETQ.

As concerns this clone: One end of the junction varies from germline; a read error may be responsible. The chain recombines TRBV11-3 with TRBJ1-2; tentatively, D is TRBD1 (5 bases). The CDR3 extends over 13 amino acids. In germline, CDR1 is SGHNT, CDR2 YENEEA. CDR3 protein: CSSSSGPQDAYTF. In DNA form, the CDR3 reads TGTTCCAGCAGCTCGGGACCCCAGGATGCCTACACCTTC. The entire variable domain, with the rest obtained from reference TRBV11-3 and TRBJ1-2, is as follows: EAGVVQSPRYKIIEKKQPVAFWCNPISGHNTLYWYLQNLGQGPELLIRYENEEAVDDSQLPKDRFSAERLKGVDSTLKIQPAELGDSAVYLCSSSSGPQDAYTFGSGTRLTVV.

The gene calls are TRBV15 and TRBJ2-1, with unresolved D. Germline V gives CDR1 LNHNV, CDR2 YYDKDF (reference sequence). The CDR3 is 13 residues long. The germline V and J ends were trimmed by 4 bases and 4 bases, with 8 bases remaining between them. The CDR3 is CATSTAYYNEQFF. The CDR3 DNA is TGTGCCACCAGCACAGCTTATTACAATGAGCAGTTCTTC.

In the case of this clone: The junction departs from the called germline gene at one end, perhaps through a read error. The identical CDR3 is also encoded by other nucleotide sequences in the sample. V and J are TRBV12-3 or TRBV12-4 and TRBJ2-1, with 8 bases identical to TRBD1. The CDR3 has 16 residues. The CDR3 DNA reads as TGCGCCAGCAGCCTCGCCGGACAGGGTTTTTACAATGAGCAGTTCTTC. Its translation: CASSLAGQGFYNEQFF.

This clone was counted ten times or more. This chain connects TRBV29-1 to TRBJ1-1; D possibly corresponds to TRBD1 (6 bases). Germline CDR1 and CDR2: SQVTM and ANQGSEA. The CDR3 is 14 amino acids. V lost 6 bases and J 3 bases, leaving 17 bases between the germline ends. The CDR3 DNA sequence: TGCAGCGTGACTCCAACAGGGAGTTACACTGAAGCTTTCTTT. This sequence encodes CSVTPTGSYTEAFF.

This clone was seen only a few times. The chain has TRBV7-9 and TRBJ1-4, with a weak D call TRBD1 (5 bases). The ends were cut back, 1 base at V and 2 bases at J, with 8 bases in the middle. The V gene's germline CDR1 is SEHNR and CDR2 FQNEAQ (reference sequence). The CDR3 runs to 15 residues. The DNA for the CDR3 is TGTGCCAGCAGCTTAGTGCAGGGCACTAATGAAAAACTGTTTTTT. It encodes CASSLVQGTNEKLFF.

The sample holds many counts of this clone. With a much larger clone just one base away, this may be a read error. The same CDR3 also results from other DNA sequences found in this sample. The chain joins TRBV6-1 to TRBJ2-1, with D tentatively TRBD2 (5 bases). The V and J ends lost 3 bases and 6 bases respectively, with 12 bases between them. Germline V gene lookup returns CDR1 MNHNS and CDR2 SASEGT. CDR3 length: 14 residues. CDR3 in amino acids: CASSEGGSSNEQFF. DNA for the CDR3: TGTGCCAGCAGTGAGGGCGGGTCTTCCAATGAGCAGTTCTTC.

Points on this clone: A clone one base away is much larger, so this may be a read error. Other DNA sequences in this sample translate to the same CDR3. This chain uses TRBV5-4 with TRBJ1-5; 7 nucleotides match TRBD1. Germline V CDR1 and CDR2: SGHNT, YYREEE (reference sequence). This CDR3 has 13 residues. The DNA for the CDR3 is TGTGCCAGCAGCACAGAAGGGGGACAGCCCCAACATTTT. Translating it yields CASSTEGGQPQHF.

V gene TRBV28 combines with J gene TRBJ2-3; TRBD2 matches 12 bases. Trimming cost V 5 bases and J 5 bases; bases outside gene matches: 11. Germline CDR1 and CDR2: MDHEN and SYDVKM. The CDR3 length is 17 residues. CDR3 bases: TGTGCCAGCAGTCGCACGACTAGCGGGAGTCTGGGAGATACGCAGTATTTT. Translation gives CASSRTTSGSLGDTQYF. The variable domain in full, with the rest retrieved from reference TRBV28 and TRBJ2-3, is DVKVTQSSRYLVKRTGEKVFLECVQDMDHENMFWYRQDPGLGLRLIYFSYDVKMKEKGDIPEGYSVSREKKERFSLILESASTNQTSMYLCASSRTTSGSLGDTQYFGPGTRLTVL.

This clone occurred many times. CDR3 DNA: TGCAGTGCTAGCTCGGGACTAGCGGGGCTAATCTACAATGAGCAGTTCTTC. Protein: CSASSGLAGLIYNEQFF. V and J are TRBV20-1 and TRBJ2-1; 13 bases align to TRBD2. Losses at the gene ends were 3 bases for V and 3 bases for J; bases not matched to a gene: 8. The CDR3 has 17 amino acids. Germline-derived CDR1 and CDR2 are DFQATT and SNEGSKA (reference sequence).